Reported below is one TCR beta chain. This sample is drawn from a study of blood T cell repertoires in COVID-19. Study at large: Samples representing acute and convalescent COVID-19 were sourced from the United States, Italy and Spain. In each case, the material was cDNA or gDNA derived from T cells, B-cell-depleted T cells, or PBMCs.

In the authors' workflow: The authors estimated nucleated cell counts from reference gene primer amplification. Profiling relied on immunoSEQ multiplex PCR, and the TCRdb table lists in-frame clones only, not all of them. The DNA gave D and trimming, while V, J and clone size come from that table. The top ten clones hold about 2.5% of a sample with 200,000 to 250,000 clones, 88% of them seen once. CDR3 length: 14 amino acids. J was trimmed by 10 bases and V by 3 bases; bases with no gene match: 7. Germline lookup yields CDR1 SGHAT and CDR2 FQNNGV. Material: peripheral blood. The gene calls are TRBV11-2 and TRBJ2-2, with TRBD1 matching over 8 bases. The origin of this receptor is a woman aged 55-70 years with acute or convalescent COVID-19. The CDR3 is CASSFFAGGLELFF. The CDR3 DNA sequence: TGTGCCAGCAGCTTTTTTGCAGGGGGCTTGGAGCTGTTTTTT. Combining the CDR3 with reference TRBV11-2 and TRBJ2-2 gives the whole variable domain EAGVAQSPRYKIIEKRQSVAFWCNPISGHATLYWYQQILGQGPKLLIQFQNNGVVDDSQLPKDRFSAERLKGVDSTLKIQPAKLEDSAVYLCASSFFAGGLELFFGEGSRLTVL.